This T cell receptor (beta chain) was identified in a study of monozygotic twins with inflammatory bowel disease (dated by TCRdb to about 2019). General notes on the study: The full study comprised around 28 monozygotic twin pairs: nine German pairs (four IBD-concordant, five IBD-discordant) and 19 IBD-discordant Danish pairs. The search for disease-associated traits relied mainly on comparing, within discordant pairs, IBD patients with their genetically identical healthy co-twins. Each individual had, on average, about 151 000 unique TCRalpha sequences and 181 000 unique TCRbeta sequences available for analysis.

An approximately 2.6 ml peripheral blood sample was drawn into PAXgene tubes per donor and stored at -80°C. Total RNA was isolated from whole blood with the PAXgene blood miRNA kit on an automated QIAcube, without T cell sorting. Peripheral blood from monozygotic twin pairs who were concordant or discordant for inflammatory bowel disease underwent deep TCRalpha and TCRbeta repertoire profiling using unique molecular barcoding. For every twin pair, smoking habits were documented, and each individual was categorised as a current, former or never smoker. General study outcomes and caveats: Compared with healthy twins, IBD patients shared fewer clonotypes with other individuals, and the difference was most pronounced in patients with signs of disease activity. The analysis was unable to tell apart different T cell subtypes. Measured by the inverse Simpson index, TCRbeta repertoire diversity was lower in IBD patients than in their healthy co-twins. No single strong signal or clonotype linked to IBD turned up in the results, so the idea that one exists was not supported. Concordant and discordant twins showed no difference in repertoire similarity, possibly because of limited statistical power. Because patients received different immunosuppressive treatments, the repertoires may have picked up extra background noise and variability between individuals.

Library generation was performed with 5' RACE. Each TCR library was prepared from around 3,400 ng of total RNA. For each sample, cDNA was synthesized in eight separate reactions using SMARTScribe reverse transcriptase. During cDNA synthesis, unique molecular identifiers containing a 6-nucleotide sample barcode were introduced by template switching. TCRalpha and TCRbeta cDNA was amplified in two nested PCRs of 16 and 9 cycles, and bead purification was carried out after each PCR. Before amplification, the cDNA was both treated with uracil DNA-glycosylase and purified with the QIAquick PCR purification kit. In the second PCR, Illumina TruSeq-compatible adapters and sample-specific barcodes were added. Library quality and concentration were checked on TapeStation and Qubit, and libraries were pooled at about 5 ng each. The pooled libraries were sequenced with 2 x 100 bp reads and custom sequencing primers on an Illumina HiSeq2500 single-index Rapid Run. Per the original workflow: MiGEC version 1.2.6 was used for UMI-based consensus assembly, which corrected PCR and sequencing errors. MiXCR version 2.1.1 was used to carry out V(D)J alignment, clonotype assembly and CDR3 extraction. To normalise gene usage, clonotype sharing and MAIT/NKT TCR abundance, the analysis used the top 1000, 10 000 and 20 000 clonotypes per sample. After downsampling to 27 000 UMIs, diversity was calculated as the inverse Simpson index using the vegan R package. Paired Mann-Whitney U tests were applied to discordant twin pairs, with Benjamini-Hochberg correction for multiple testing. TCRdb reprocessed the reads, and each CDR3 protein sequence is entered once, without DNA. The V and J calls were not made by the authors but by TCRdb's processing. The table of this sample itemizes fewer than 550,000 distinct CDR3 sequences. The ten largest clones take up about 2.3% of the sample.

The CDR3 starts with the cysteine, ends with the phenylalanine, and has 13 residues. The record lacks a DNA sequence. CDR1 and CDR2, per the germline V gene, are MNHEY and SVGAGI. About this clonotype: Which antigen it targets is not known.

Sequenced input: blood. The sequence came from a human donor with ulcerative colitis or Crohn's disease, or a healthy co-twin of an affected twin (not recorded which). The rearrangement combines TRBV6-5 with TRBJ2-1; TCRdb calls TRBD2, which cannot be checked without DNA. The CDR3 protein sequence reads: CASSYGTSNEQFF.